A selection of T cell receptor beta chains follows, all from one sample in a study of blood T cell repertoires in COVID-19. Repertoires were generated with immunoSEQ multiplex PCR, while TCRdb's copy carries only in-frame clones and drops some. The repertoire holds some 150,000 clones, with roughly 86% as singletons. The sequencing sample was made of peripheral blood. All receptors come from a man aged 45-65 years with active or convalescent COVID-19. Each CDR3 is given with its conserved first and last residue. Each record gives: J gene, CDR3 length, clone size, V gene, D gene, CDR3 DNA, CDR3 protein. The D gene is left open where the match is weak. Clone sizes are given selectively: once, few, many, or a class where the clone is expanded.

TRBJ2-4,13,once,TRBV29-1,NA,TGCAGCGTTAGAGGGCGAGCCAAAAACATTCAGTACTTC,CSVRGRAKNIQYF
TRBJ2-7,14,NA,TRBV5-1,NA,TGCGCCAGCAGCTTGGCGGGAACGGGGTACGAGCAGTACTTC,CASSLAGTGYEQYF
TRBJ1-3,14,NA,TRBV28,TRBD1,TGTGCCAGCCAATCAGGGGGCCCTGGAAACACCATATATTTT,CASQSGGPGNTIYF
TRBJ2-7,18,NA,TRBV3-1/TRBV3-2,TRBD2,TGTGCCAGCAGCCAAGGGGGGCTAGCGGGAGTTCCCTCCTACGAGCAGTACTTC,CASSQGGLAGVPSYEQYF
TRBJ2-2,20,NA,TRBV3-1/TRBV3-2,TRBD2,TGTGCCAGCAGCCAAGACCCTTCACTAGCGGGAGGAATTTACACCGGGGAGCTGTTTTTT,CASSQDPSLAGGIYTGELFF
TRBJ2-7,14,NA,TRBV29-1,TRBD2,TGCAGCGTTAATCTACCGGGACTAGTCTACGAGCAGTACTTC,CSVNLPGLVYEQYF
TRBJ1-3,15,NA,TRBV19,NA,TGTGCCAGTAGTACCGACAGGATCTCTGGAAACACCATATATTTT,CASSTDRISGNTIYF
TRBJ1-5,14,NA,TRBV24-1,NA,TGTGCCACCAGTGACTCCGGTAGCAATCAGCCCCAGCATTTT,CATSDSGSNQPQHF
TRBJ2-3,16,NA,TRBV19,TRBD2,TGTGCCAGTCGTACTAGCGGGAGGCTCCTCACAGATACGCAGTATTTT,CASRTSGRLLTDTQYF
TRBJ1-6,14,NA,TRBV13,TRBD1,TGTGCCAGCAGGGGACAGGGGTTTAATTCACCCCTCCACTTT,CASRGQGFNSPLHF
TRBJ1-5,15,NA,TRBV27,NA,TGTGCCAGCACCCCGGGTGGGGGGGGCTATCAGCCCCAGCATTTT,CASTPGGGGYQPQHF
TRBJ2-7,12,NA,TRBV28,NA,TGTGCCTCATCAGACGGACACCACGAGCAGTACTTC,CASSDGHHEQYF
TRBJ1-1,14,NA,TRBV4-1,NA,TGCGCCAGCAGCCAAGACAGGGTCGGCACTGAAGCTTTCTTT,CASSQDRVGTEAFF
TRBJ1-6,13,NA,TRBV7-9,NA,TGTGCCAGCAGCTTAGAGGGGAATTCACCCCTCCACTTT,CASSLEGNSPLHF
TRBJ1-1,11,NA,TRBV6-5,NA,TGTGCCAGCAATACAGGGATTGAAGCTTTCTTT,CASNTGIEAFF
TRBJ2-5,19,NA,TRBV7-2,TRBD2,TGTGCCAGCAGCAGTCCCGGGACTAGCGGGAGGGCCCTTTTCGAGACCCAGTACTTC,CASSSPGTSGRALFETQYF
TRBJ2-7,15,NA,TRBV11-2,TRBD2,TGTGCCAGCAGCTTAAGGCCTAGCGGATCCTACGAGCAGTACTTC,CASSLRPSGSYEQYF
TRBJ2-7,15,NA,TRBV19,TRBD2,TGTGCCAGTAGTCCAACTAGCGGGATGAGGAACGAGCAGTACTTC,CASSPTSGMRNEQYF
TRBJ2-3,13,few,TRBV2,NA,TGTGCCAGCAGTGAGGAGCAGAGAGATACGCAGTATTTT,CASSEEQRDTQYF
TRBJ1-5,14,few,TRBV3-1/TRBV3-2,NA,TGTGCCGAGCATCCCAGGTTTAGCAATCAGCCCCAGCATTTT,CAEHPRFSNQPQHF
TRBJ1-5,16,once,TRBV24-1,TRBD1,TGTGCCACCAGTGAGTCCGGGACAGGGCCTTATCAGCCCCAGCATTTT,CATSESGTGPYQPQHF
TRBJ2-7,12,NA,TRBV28,TRBD1,TGTGCCAGCACGGACAGGGAGTACGAGCAGTACTTC,CASTDREYEQYF
TRBJ2-7,13,NA,TRBV5-4,NA,TGTGCCAGCAGCCAACAGGGTGGCGACGAGCAGTACTTC,CASSQQGGDEQYF
TRBJ2-5,14,NA,TRBV6-2/TRBV6-3,NA,TGTGCCAGCAGTTACGGTTTTGCCAGGGAGACCCAGTACTTC,CASSYGFARETQYF
TRBJ1-2,14,NA,TRBV11-2,TRBD1,TGTGCCAGCAGCTTAGTGGACAGGGGCTATGGCTACACCTTC,CASSLVDRGYGYTF
TRBJ2-5,16,NA,TRBV24-1,TRBD1,TGTGCCACCAGTGATTGGGGGACAGGGGGCAGAGAGACCCAGTACTTC,CATSDWGTGGRETQYF
TRBJ2-5,13,NA,TRBV27,NA,TGTGCCAGCAGTCTCAGGGTCCAAGAGACCCAGTACTTC,CASSLRVQETQYF
TRBJ2-3,15,NA,TRBV6-5,TRBD1,TGTGCCGGAGTGCTCGGGACAGGGAACACAGATACGCAGTATTTT,CAGVLGTGNTDTQYF
TRBJ2-1,13,NA,TRBV29-1,NA,TGCAGCGTAGTGATCGAAGCACAGGATGAGCAGTTCTTC,CSVVIEAQDEQFF